Following are 25 T cell receptor beta chains from one sample sequenced in a study of shared clonotypes between healthy human individuals. Profiled with immunoSEQ multiplex PCR; TCRdb holds only in-frame clones, not every one. The sample lists some 630,000 clones; roughly 95% were seen once. Naive-designated CD8 cells lacked CD45RO, were positively enriched for CCR7, and omitted terminally differentiated effector memory CD45RA+ cells. The sequenced sample consisted of naive CD8+ T cells sorted from blood. These receptors came from a woman aged 30 to 39 in good health.

The rearrangement links TRBV28 to TRBJ2-5; D perhaps matches TRBD1 (6 bases). The tail of the sequence fits TRBJ2-7 better, so the J call may be wrong. Germline CDR1 and CDR2: MDHEN and SYDVKM. This CDR3 has 13 residues. The CDR3 sequence is CASSFETGYEQYF. CDR3 in DNA: TGTGCCAGCAGTTTCGAGACAGGCTACGAGCAGTACTTC.

The V gene is TRBV7-2, the J gene TRBJ2-1, with 9 bases fitting TRBD2. The length of the CDR3 is 19 residues. CDR1 and CDR2 (germline): SGHTA, FQGNSA. V trimming: 3 bases; J trimming: 9 bases; junction bases outside the gene matches: 21. The DNA of the CDR3 is TGTGCCAGCAGCTTTGAGTGGGGACGTCCTACCCTAGCGGGACCTGAGCAGTTCTTC. Its protein is CASSFEWGRPTLAGPEQFF. Full variable domain (remainder filled in from reference TRBV7-2 and TRBJ2-1): GAGVSQSPSNKVTEKGKDVELRCDPISGHTALYWYRQSLGQGLEFLIYFQGNSAPDKSGLPSDRFSAERTGGSVSTLTIQRTQQEDSAVYLCASSFEWGRPTLAGPEQFFGPGTRLTVL.

This chain links TRBV2 with TRBJ2-1; 7 positions agree with TRBD2. CDR3 length equals 14 residues. The J segment lost 7 bases and the V segment lost 6 bases, leaving 9 bases of the junction unmatched. Germline values: CDR1 SNHLY, CDR2 FYNNEI. In DNA form, the CDR3 reads TGTGCCAGCAGAGTAAGCGGGAACCGAAATGAGCAGTTCTTC. Protein product: CASRVSGNRNEQFF.

The V gene is TRBV5-1, the J gene TRBJ1-5; 11 nucleotides align to TRBD1. The CDR3 runs 15 residues. CDR1 is SGHRS and CDR2 is YFSETQ in the germline V gene. V lost 4 bases, J lost 4 bases, and 4 bases stayed unmatched. The CDR3 bases are TGCGCCAGCAGCCCCGGGACAGGGGGGAATCAGCCCCAGCATTTT. Translating it yields CASSPGTGGNQPQHF.

The rearrangement joins TRBV11-2 to TRBJ2-2; maybe TRBD1 (6 bases). The germline CDR1 and CDR2 sequences are SGHAT and FQNNGV. V lost 9 bases to trimming and J lost 0 bases, with 11 bases between them. This CDR3 region has 14 residues. The CDR3 region has the DNA TGTGCCAGTCCCACAGGGCCGAACACCGGGGAGCTGTTTTTT. Protein sequence: CASPTGPNTGELFF.

The chain employs TRBV19 and TRBJ2-7; D remains unclear. Trimming removed 3 bases from V and 2 bases from J, with 8 bases in between. The CDR3 is 13 residues long. Germline CDR1 LNHDA, CDR2 SQIVND (reference sequence). The CDR3 sequence: CASSMGVAYEQYF. The CDR3 region has the DNA TGTGCCAGTAGTATGGGCGTCGCCTACGAGCAGTACTTC.

The rearrangement links TRBV19 to TRBJ2-1; 10 nucleotides match TRBD2. CDR1 and CDR2 from the germline V gene are LNHDA and SQIVND (reference sequence). V shed 5 bases and J 1 base; nucleotides not matched to a gene: 5. This CDR3 has 16 residues. The CDR3 DNA reads as TGTGCCAGTAGTCCCCTGACTAGCGGGTCCTACAATGAGCAGTTCTTC. Amino acid sequence: CASSPLTSGSYNEQFF.

The chain couples TRBV5-4 to TRBJ2-7; D may be TRBD1 or TRBD2 (5 bases each). The CDR3 is 13 residues long. Trimming stripped 2 bases from V and 6 bases from J, with 12 bases between. Germline CDR1 and CDR2: SGHNT and YYREEE (reference sequence). The CDR3 loop is CASSFLGGIEQYF. The CDR3 DNA is TGTGCCAGCAGCTTCCTTGGGGGAATCGAGCAGTACTTC.

This clone was detected only a few times. The genes are TRBV19 and TRBJ1-2; a possible D gene is TRBD1 (6 bases). From germline, CDR1 is LNHDA and CDR2 SQIVND (reference sequence). The V end lost 6 bases, the J end lost 4 bases, and 18 bases lay between the germline ends. There are 15 residues in the CDR3. CDR3 bases: TGTGCCAGTAGGTTACGATACGGACAGCCCTATGGCTACACCTTC. Its protein product is CASRLRYGQPYGYTF.

The V gene is TRBV27, the J gene TRBJ2-2, with 9 bases that match TRBD1. Germline CDR1 MNHEY, CDR2 SMNVEV (reference sequence). The CDR3 loop spans 13 amino acids. The chain's CDR3 is CGSGTGRTGELFF. CDR3 sequence (DNA): TGTGGGAGCGGGACAGGGAGGACCGGGGAGCTGTTTTTT.

This chain connects TRBV13 to TRBJ1-1; TRBD1 matches at 8 bases. Germline V CDR1 and CDR2: PRHDT, FYEKMQ (reference sequence). The CDR3 spans 16 residues. J was trimmed by 7 bases and V by 4 bases; bases with no gene match: 14. This CDR3 is CASSSQDRGARHEAFF. In nucleotides, the CDR3 is TGTGCCAGCAGCTCCCAAGACAGGGGAGCACGACATGAAGCTTTCTTT.

This rearrangement joins TRBV27 to TRBJ2-5, with D unclear. The J call may be incorrect, as the DNA end agrees better with TRBJ2-7. The CDR3 has 12 amino acids. Germline CDR1 MNHEY, CDR2 SMNVEV (reference sequence). The CDR3 DNA reads TGTGCCAGCAGATCCTTAGGCTACGAGCAGTACTTC. This gives the protein CASRSLGYEQYF.

This rearrangement joins TRBV28 to TRBJ2-7; 12 bases are shared with TRBD2. J lost 3 bases, V lost 5 bases, and 8 bases had no gene match. The CDR3 totals 16 residues. Germline CDR1 MDHEN, CDR2 SYDVKM. The CDR3 bases are TGTGCCAGCAGTGCCCCTAGCGGGAGGGCCTTCTACGAGCAGTACTTC. It yields the protein CASSAPSGRAFYEQYF.

This clone was picked up one time. This chain uses TRBV28 with TRBJ1-2; D gene uncertain. The germline CDR1 and CDR2 sequences are MDHEN and SYDVKM. CDR3 length: 13 residues. V lost 6 bases and J 5 bases, leaving 13 bases between the germline ends. CDR3 residues: CASSILAVYGYTF. CDR3 sequence (DNA): TGTGCCAGCAGCATTCTAGCAGTATATGGCTACACCTTC.

This chain connects TRBV19 to TRBJ1-2, with D possibly being TRBD1 (6 bases). In germline, CDR1 is LNHDA, CDR2 SQIVND (reference sequence). The length of the CDR3 is 14 residues. The ends were cut back, 3 bases at V and 3 bases at J, with 11 bases in the middle. The CDR3 DNA is TGTGCCAGTAGTATCGGGCAGGGGCACTATGGCTACACCTTC. It translates to CASSIGQGHYGYTF.

The V and J genes are TRBV29-1 and TRBJ2-7, with D possibly TRBD2 on 5 matching bases. The V gene's germline CDR1 is SQVTM and CDR2 ANQGSEA. The germline V and J ends were trimmed by 5 bases and 2 bases, with 7 bases remaining between them. The CDR3 totals 11 residues. CDR3 residues: CSVQEAYEQYF. The DNA of the CDR3 is TGCAGCGTTCAGGAGGCCTACGAGCAGTACTTC.

V gene TRBV28 combines with J gene TRBJ2-3; 10 bases match TRBD2. The CDR3 length is 16 residues. Germline values: CDR1 MDHEN, CDR2 SYDVKM. V shed 6 bases, J shed 0 bases, and the junction held 6 bases outside the gene matches. The CDR3 spells CASRGLAPASTDTQYF. The DNA of the CDR3 is TGTGCCAGCAGGGGACTAGCGCCAGCTAGCACAGATACGCAGTATTTT.

This clone occurred a few times. The same CDR3 is also encoded by other DNA sequences in this sample. The chain recombines TRBV19 with TRBJ2-7, with 9 bases lining up with TRBD1. Germline CDR1 and CDR2: LNHDA and SQIVND (reference sequence). The CDR3 is made up of 13 amino acids. V dropped 5 bases and J dropped 3; count of bases not matched to a gene: 2. This CDR3 reads CASSSGQGYEQYF. The CDR3 coding sequence is TGTGCCAGTAGTTCGGGACAGGGCTACGAGCAGTACTTC.

The J gene is TRBJ2-2, the V gene TRBV29-1, with a possible D match to TRBD1 (8 bases). Trimming left V 3 bases short and J 2 bases short, with 19 bases between. The germline gives CDR1 SQVTM, CDR2 ANQGSEA. The CDR3 is 17 amino acids. CDR3: CSVEGSGTGVNTGELFF. CDR3 bases: TGCAGCGTTGAGGGGAGCGGGACAGGAGTAAACACCGGGGAGCTGTTTTTT.

V usage is TRBV27 and J usage is TRBJ2-1; TRBD1 aligns across 9 bases. This CDR3 has 19 amino acids. Per the germline V gene, CDR1 is MNHEY and CDR2 is SMNVEV (reference sequence). The J segment lost 8 bases and the V segment lost 3 bases, leaving 20 bases of the junction unmatched. The CDR3 here is CASSFMGQGLSRESHEQFF. For the CDR3, the DNA is TGTGCCAGCAGTTTCATGGGACAGGGTCTCTCGCGGGAGTCCCATGAGCAGTTCTTC.

The chain uses TRBV16 and TRBJ1-2, with TRBD1 matching over 11 bases. CDR3 length: 20 residues. The trim removed 0 bases at V and 1 base at J, leaving 13 bases unmatched. Germline V gene sequence: CDR1 KGHSY, CDR2 FQNENV. The CDR3 nucleotides read TGTGCCAGCAGCCAATCGGACTCGATACGGACAGGGGGCAATAACTATGGCTACACCTTC. Its translation is CASSQSDSIRTGGNNYGYTF.

The chain joins TRBV27 to TRBJ2-1; D not resolved. The CDR3 covers 12 residues. Germline values: CDR1 MNHEY, CDR2 SMNVEV (reference sequence). The V end was cut by 2 bases, the J end by 8 bases, with 7 bases between. Written as DNA, the CDR3 is TGTGCCAGCAGTTTACGCCGGGATGAGCAGTTCTTC. Translated, it gives CASSLRRDEQFF.

V gene TRBV27 combines with J gene TRBJ2-1, with 7 bases matching TRBD1. The CDR3 contains 14 residues. With 6 bases clipped from V and 5 bases from J, the junction kept 7 bases outside the gene matches. CDR1 MNHEY and CDR2 SMNVEV come from the germline V gene (reference sequence). The CDR3 region is CASSSDRAHNEQFF. CDR3 in DNA: TGTGCCAGCAGCTCTGACAGGGCACACAATGAGCAGTTCTTC.

The chain has TRBV2 and TRBJ2-5; D is uncertain. The CDR3 spans 11 residues. Germline V lookup: CDR1 SNHLY, CDR2 FYNNEI. Trimming left V 2 bases short and J 5 bases short, with 3 bases between. CDR3 residues: CASSERETQYF. DNA of the CDR3: TGTGCCAGCAGTGAACGGGAGACCCAGTACTTC.

This rearrangement joins TRBV29-1 to TRBJ2-1; 10 bases match TRBD1. The V segment lost 6 bases and the J segment 4 bases; nucleotides outside the gene matches: 0. The CDR3 totals 12 residues. Germline V lookup: CDR1 SQVTM, CDR2 ANQGSEA. The CDR3 DNA reads TGCAGCGTGGGACAGGGGTACAATGAGCAGTTCTTC. Residues: CSVGQGYNEQFF.